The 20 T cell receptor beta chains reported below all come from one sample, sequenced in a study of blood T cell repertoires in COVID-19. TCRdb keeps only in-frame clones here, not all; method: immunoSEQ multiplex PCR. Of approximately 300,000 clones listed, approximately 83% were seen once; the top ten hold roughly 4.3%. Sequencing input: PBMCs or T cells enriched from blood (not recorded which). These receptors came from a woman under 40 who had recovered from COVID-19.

CDR3 in amino acids: CASSGFQGAASLEQYF. The CDR3 DNA is TGTGCCAGCAGTGGTTTCCAGGGGGCCGCCTCTCTCGAGCAGTACTTC. This rearrangement joins TRBV6-1 to TRBJ2-7; TRBD1 matches at 8 bases. V was pared by 4 bases and J by 6 bases, with 14 bases of the junction left unmatched. Germline CDR1 is MNHNS and CDR2 is SASEGT. CDR3 length: 16 residues.

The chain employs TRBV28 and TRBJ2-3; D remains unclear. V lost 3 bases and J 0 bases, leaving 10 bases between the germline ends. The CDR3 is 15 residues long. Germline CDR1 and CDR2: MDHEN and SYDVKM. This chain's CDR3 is CASSFRSPSTDTQYF. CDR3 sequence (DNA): TGTGCCAGCAGTTTCCGGTCACCTAGCACAGATACGCAGTATTTT.

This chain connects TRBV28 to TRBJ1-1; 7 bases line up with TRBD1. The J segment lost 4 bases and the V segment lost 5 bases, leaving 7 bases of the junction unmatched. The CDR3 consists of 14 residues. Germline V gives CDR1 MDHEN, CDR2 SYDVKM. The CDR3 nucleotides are TGTGCCAGCAGTCGCAGGGGGGTTGGCACTGAAGCTTTCTTT. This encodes CASSRRGVGTEAFF.

CDR3 sequence: CASSPGTGIGQPQHF. The CDR3, as DNA: TGTGCCAGCAGCCCCGGGACAGGGATAGGTCAGCCCCAGCATTTT. V and J are TRBV7-6 and TRBJ1-5, with TRBD1 identical over 9 bases. The junction had 8 bases not matched to a gene; V was cut back by 5 bases and J by 6 bases. Looked up from germline, CDR1 is SGHVS and CDR2 is FNYEAQ. The CDR3 sequence is 15 residues long.

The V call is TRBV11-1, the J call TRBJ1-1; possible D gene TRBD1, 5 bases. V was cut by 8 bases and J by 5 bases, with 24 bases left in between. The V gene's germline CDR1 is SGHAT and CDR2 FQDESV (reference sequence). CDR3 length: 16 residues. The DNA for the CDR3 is TGTGCCAGCGGGGGGGAGGCAGGGATCTCCAGGACTGAAGCTTTCTTT. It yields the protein CASGGEAGISRTEAFF.

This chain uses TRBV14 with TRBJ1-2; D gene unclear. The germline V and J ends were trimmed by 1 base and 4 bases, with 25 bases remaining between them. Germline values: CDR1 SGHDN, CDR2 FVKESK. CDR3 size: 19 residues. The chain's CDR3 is CASSQVSGLSRNLVYGYTF. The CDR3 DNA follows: TGTGCCAGCAGCCAAGTATCCGGCCTCTCAAGGAATCTAGTCTATGGCTACACCTTC. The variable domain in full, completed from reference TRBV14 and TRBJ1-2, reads EAGVTQFPSHSVIEKGQTVTLRCDPISGHDNLYWYRRVMGKEIKFLLHFVKESKQDESGMPNNRFLAERTGGTYSTLKVQPAELEDSGVYFCASSQVSGLSRNLVYGYTFGSGTRLTVV.

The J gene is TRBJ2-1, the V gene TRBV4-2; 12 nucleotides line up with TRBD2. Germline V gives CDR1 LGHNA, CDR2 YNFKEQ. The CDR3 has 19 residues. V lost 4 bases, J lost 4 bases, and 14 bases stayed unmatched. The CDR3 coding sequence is TGTGCCAGCAGCCCAGAGAATTGGACTAGCGGGATTGTATACAATGAGCAGTTCTTC. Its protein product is CASSPENWTSGIVYNEQFF.

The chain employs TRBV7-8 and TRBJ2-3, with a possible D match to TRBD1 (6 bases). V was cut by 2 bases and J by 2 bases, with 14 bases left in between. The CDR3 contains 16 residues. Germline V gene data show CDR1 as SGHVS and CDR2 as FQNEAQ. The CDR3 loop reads CASSLRQGRDTDTQYF. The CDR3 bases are TGTGCCAGCAGCTTACGGCAGGGGCGAGACACAGATACGCAGTATTTT.

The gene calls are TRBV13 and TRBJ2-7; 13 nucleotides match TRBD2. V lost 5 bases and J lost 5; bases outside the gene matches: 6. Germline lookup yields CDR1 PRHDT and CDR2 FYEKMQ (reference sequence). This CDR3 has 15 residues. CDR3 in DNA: TGTGCCAGCAGCACGCGGACTAGCGGGAGCCACGAGCAGTACTTC. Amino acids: CASSTRTSGSHEQYF.

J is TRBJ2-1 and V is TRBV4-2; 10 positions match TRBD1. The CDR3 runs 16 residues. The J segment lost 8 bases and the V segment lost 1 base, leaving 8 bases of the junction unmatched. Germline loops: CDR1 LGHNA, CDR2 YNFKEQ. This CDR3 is CASSQVFRTGGHEQFF. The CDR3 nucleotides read TGTGCCAGCAGCCAAGTATTTAGGACAGGGGGGCATGAGCAGTTCTTC.

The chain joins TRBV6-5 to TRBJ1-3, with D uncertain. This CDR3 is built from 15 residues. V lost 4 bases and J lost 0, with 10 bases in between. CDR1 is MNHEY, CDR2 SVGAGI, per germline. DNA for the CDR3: TGTGCCAGCAGTTCCTTTTCCCCCTCTGGAAACACCATATATTTT. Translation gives CASSSFSPSGNTIYF.

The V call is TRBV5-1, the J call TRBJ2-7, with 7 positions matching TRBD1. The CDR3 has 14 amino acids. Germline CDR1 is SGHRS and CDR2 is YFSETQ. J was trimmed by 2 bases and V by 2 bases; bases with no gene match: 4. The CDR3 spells CASSFGDRAYEQYF. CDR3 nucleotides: TGCGCCAGCAGCTTTGGAGACAGGGCCTACGAGCAGTACTTC.

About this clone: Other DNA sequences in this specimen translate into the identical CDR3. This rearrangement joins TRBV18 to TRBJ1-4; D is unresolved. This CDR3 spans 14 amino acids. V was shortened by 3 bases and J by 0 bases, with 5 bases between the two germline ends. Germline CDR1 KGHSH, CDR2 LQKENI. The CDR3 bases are TGTGCCAGCTCACCGAGGGCAACTAATGAAAAACTGTTTTTT. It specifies CASSPRATNEKLFF.

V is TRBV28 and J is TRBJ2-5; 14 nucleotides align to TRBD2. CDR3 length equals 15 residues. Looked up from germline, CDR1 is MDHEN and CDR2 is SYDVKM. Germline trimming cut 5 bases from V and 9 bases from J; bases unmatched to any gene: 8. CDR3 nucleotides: TGTGCCAGCAGTCCCCGGACTAGCGGGGGGCGGGCCCAGTACTTC. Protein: CASSPRTSGGRAQYF.

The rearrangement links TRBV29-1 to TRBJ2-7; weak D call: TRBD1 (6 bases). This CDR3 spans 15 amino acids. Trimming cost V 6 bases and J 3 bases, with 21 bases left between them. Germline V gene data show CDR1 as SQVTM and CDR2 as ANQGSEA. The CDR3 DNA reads TGCAGCGTCACTGCCGGGACAAGGAAACTCTACGAGCAGTACTTC. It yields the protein CSVTAGTRKLYEQYF.

CDR3 region: CASSFGGKPGEQYF. In DNA form, the CDR3 reads TGTGCCAGCAGTTTCGGCGGGAAACCCGGCGAGCAGTACTTC. The V call is TRBV27, the J call TRBJ2-7, with D possibly being TRBD2 (6 bases). Germline assignment: CDR1 MNHEY and CDR2 SMNVEV (reference sequence). The CDR3 contains 14 residues. Deletions cut 3 bases from V and 6 bases from J, with 15 bases between.

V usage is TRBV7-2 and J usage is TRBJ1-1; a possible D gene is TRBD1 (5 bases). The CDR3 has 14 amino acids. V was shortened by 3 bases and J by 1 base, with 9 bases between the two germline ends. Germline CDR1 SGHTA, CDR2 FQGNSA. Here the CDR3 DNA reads TGTGCCAGCAGCTTGGGGCAGGGGAACACTGAAGCTTTCTTT. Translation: CASSLGQGNTEAFF.

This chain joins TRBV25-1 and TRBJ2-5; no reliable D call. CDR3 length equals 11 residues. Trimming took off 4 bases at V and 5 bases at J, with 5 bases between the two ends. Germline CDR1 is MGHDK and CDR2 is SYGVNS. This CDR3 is CASSALETQYF. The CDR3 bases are TGTGCCAGCAGTGCGTTGGAGACCCAGTACTTC.

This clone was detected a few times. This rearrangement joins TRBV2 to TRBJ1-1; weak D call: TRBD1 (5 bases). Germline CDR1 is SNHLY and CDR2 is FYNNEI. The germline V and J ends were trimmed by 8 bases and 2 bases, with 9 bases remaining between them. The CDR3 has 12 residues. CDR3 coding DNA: TGTGCCAGCGCGGGGGTAAACACTGAAGCTTTCTTT. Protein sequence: CASAGVNTEAFF. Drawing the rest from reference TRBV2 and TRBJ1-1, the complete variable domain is EPEVTQTPSHQVTQMGQEVILRCVPISNHLYFYWYRQILGQKVEFLVSFYNNEISEKSEIFDDQFSVERPDGSNFTLKIRSTKLEDSAMYFCASAGVNTEAFFGQGTRLTVV.

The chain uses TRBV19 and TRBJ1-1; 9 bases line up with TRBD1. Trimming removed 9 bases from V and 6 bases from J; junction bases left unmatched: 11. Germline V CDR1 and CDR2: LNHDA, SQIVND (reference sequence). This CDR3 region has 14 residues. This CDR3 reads CASTVRDRAAEAFF. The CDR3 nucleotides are TGTGCCAGCACCGTCCGGGACAGGGCCGCTGAAGCTTTCTTT.